Following are 15 T cell receptor beta chains from one sample sequenced in a study of siplizumab effects on memory and regulatory T cells. Only in-frame clones appear in the TCRdb table, and some are missing; sequencing was by immunoSEQ multiplex PCR. This sample has approximately 65,000 clones, with 75% to 90% found just once. The sample comprised memory CD4+ T cells sorted from blood. Receptors were obtained from a human donor in good health.

V and J are TRBV6-5 and TRBJ2-1, with 8 bases matching TRBD1. From germline, CDR1 is MNHEY and CDR2 SVGAGI. The V and J ends lost 3 bases and 0 bases, in that order; junction bases with no gene match: 4. There are 16 residues in the CDR3. The CDR3 protein is CASSYRTGSSYNEQFF. The DNA of the CDR3 is TGTGCCAGCAGTTATAGGACAGGGAGCTCCTACAATGAGCAGTTCTTC.

Points on this clone: At one end, the junction sequence differs from germline, possibly due to a read error. In the same sample, other DNA sequences code for this CDR3. V and J are TRBV2 and TRBJ2-2; D perhaps matches TRBD2 (5 bases). In germline, CDR1 is SNHLY, CDR2 FYNNEI. The CDR3 extends over 12 amino acids. CDR3 sequence reads: CASSPQYGELFF. In DNA form, the CDR3 reads TGTGCCAGCAGTCCTCAATACGGGGAGTTGTTTTTT.

J is TRBJ1-2 and V is TRBV5-6, with TRBD1 identical over 8 bases. The CDR3 length is 15 residues. After removal of 1 base from V and 3 bases from J, the junction contained 5 bases not matched to a gene. CDR1 is SGHDT, CDR2 YYEEEE, per germline. The CDR3 region is CASSLSEQGDYGYTF. The DNA of the CDR3 is TGTGCCAGCAGCTTGTCGGAACAGGGGGACTATGGCTACACCTTC.

The chain combines TRBV10-3 with TRBJ1-4; D remains ambiguous. There are 16 residues in the CDR3. Trimming removed 0 bases at V and 0 bases at J, with 8 bases between. Germline V gene lookup returns CDR1 ENHRY and CDR2 SYGVKD. CDR3 residues: CAISESGGPTNEKLFF. The DNA of the CDR3 is TGTGCCATCAGTGAGTCGGGTGGTCCAACTAATGAAAAACTGTTTTTT.

This chain links TRBV6-6 with TRBJ1-2; D gene uncertain. Looked up from germline, CDR1 is MNHNY and CDR2 is SVGAGI (reference sequence). Trimming took 6 bases from V and 3 from J, leaving 17 bases between them. This CDR3 comprises 15 residues. The CDR3 coding sequence is TGTGCCAGCAGCTCCGCCCAAGGACCGGACTATGGCTACACCTTC. It is translated as CASSSAQGPDYGYTF.

The V and J genes are TRBV4-1 and TRBJ1-1; 7 nucleotides match TRBD1. Germline V gene lookup returns CDR1 MGHRA and CDR2 YSYEKL. The CDR3 loop spans 15 amino acids. The V gene end was trimmed by 6 bases and the J gene end by 6 bases; junction bases not matched to a gene: 13. The CDR3 sequence: CASRQPGQTGSEAFF. As DNA, the CDR3 is TGCGCCAGCAGACAACCGGGACAGACTGGTTCTGAAGCTTTCTTT.

The CDR3 DNA reads as TGCAGCGTTGCCTGGACAGGGAACTACGAGCAGTACTTC. Encoded protein: CSVAWTGNYEQYF. The chain couples TRBV29-1 to TRBJ2-7, with 8 positions matching TRBD1. Trimming removed 4 bases from V and 3 bases from J; junction bases left unmatched: 5. Germline values: CDR1 SQVTM, CDR2 ANQGSEA. The CDR3 sequence is 13 residues long.

The chain carries TRBV5-1 and TRBJ2-7, with a tentative D call TRBD1 (6 bases). V lost 1 base, J lost 4 bases, and 12 bases lay in between. Germline V gene data show CDR1 as SGHRS and CDR2 as YFSETQ. The CDR3 totals 14 residues. CDR3 amino acids: CASSLTTRGYEQYF. In DNA, the CDR3 is TGCGCCAGCAGCTTGACTACGAGGGGGTACGAGCAGTACTTC. Full variable domain (outside the CDR3, taken from reference TRBV5-1 and TRBJ2-7): KAGVTQTPRYLIKTRGQQVTLSCSPISGHRSVSWYQQTPGQGLQFLFEYFSETQRNKGNFPGRFSGRQFSNSRSEMNVSTLELGDSALYLCASSLTTRGYEQYFGPGTRLTVT.

This clone was counted a few times. The chain employs TRBV18 and TRBJ2-2, with a tentative D call TRBD2 (6 bases). Germline assignment: CDR1 KGHSH and CDR2 LQKENI. There are 16 residues in the CDR3. Trimming removed 3 bases at V and 2 bases at J, with 13 bases between. DNA for the CDR3: TGTGCCAGCTCACCTACGGGCGGGACCAACACCGGGGAGCTGTTTTTT. Translation gives CASSPTGGTNTGELFF.

A note on this clone: Other DNA sequences within the sample encode an identical CDR3. V is TRBV27 and J is TRBJ1-1; D call uncertain. Germline V gene data show CDR1 as MNHEY and CDR2 as SMNVEV (reference sequence). The CDR3 has 15 amino acids. V was cut by 0 bases and J by 0 bases, with 8 bases left in between. The CDR3 sequence: CASSLSPGMNTEAFF. The DNA of the CDR3 is TGTGCCAGCAGTTTATCGCCGGGGATGAACACTGAAGCTTTCTTT.

The chain couples TRBV9 to TRBJ1-5; maybe TRBD1 (5 bases). The CDR3 has 15 amino acids. The V end was cut by 0 bases, the J end by 7 bases, with 14 bases between. From germline, CDR1 is SGDLS and CDR2 YYNGEE. The DNA of the CDR3 is TGTGCCAGCAGCGTAGGGGATACGGGGGGACAGCCCCAGCATTTT. This encodes CASSVGDTGGQPQHF.

The J gene is TRBJ1-3, the V gene TRBV5-6; D is uncertain. The germline V and J ends were trimmed by 3 bases and 0 bases, with 13 bases remaining between them. Germline V gives CDR1 SGHDT, CDR2 YYEEEE. The CDR3 contains 16 residues. The CDR3 region has the DNA TGTGCCAGCAGCTCCCGTCCGGCTAGCTCTGGAAACACCATATATTTT. Translation: CASSSRPASSGNTIYF.

The rearrangement joins TRBV6-5 to TRBJ1-2, with 12 bases lining up with TRBD1. There are 15 residues in the CDR3. The V and J ends lost 7 bases and 8 bases, in that order; junction bases with no gene match: 11. Looked up from germline, CDR1 is MNHEY and CDR2 is SVGAGI. The CDR3 protein is CASTYGGTGGAGYTF. The CDR3 DNA reads TGTGCCAGCACATACGGGGGGACAGGGGGCGCAGGCTACACCTTC.

The rearrangement joins TRBV9 to TRBJ2-3; no definite D call. The CDR3 spans 12 residues. Per germline, CDR1 SGDLS and CDR2 YYNGEE. Trimming pared 0 bases from V and 9 bases from J, leaving 8 bases between. CDR3 in DNA: TGTGCCAGCAGCGTAGTACGAGGAACGCAGTATTTT. Translated: CASSVVRGTQYF.

CDR3 loop: CASSLVGSNEKLFF. The CDR3 DNA reads as TGTGCCAGCAGCTTGGTGGGGTCTAATGAAAAACTGTTTTTT. The chain couples TRBV5-4 to TRBJ1-4; D is unclear. V was shortened by 0 bases and J by 3 bases, with 6 bases between the two germline ends. The CDR3 loop spans 14 amino acids. The germline V gene has CDR1 SGHNT and CDR2 YYREEE (reference sequence).